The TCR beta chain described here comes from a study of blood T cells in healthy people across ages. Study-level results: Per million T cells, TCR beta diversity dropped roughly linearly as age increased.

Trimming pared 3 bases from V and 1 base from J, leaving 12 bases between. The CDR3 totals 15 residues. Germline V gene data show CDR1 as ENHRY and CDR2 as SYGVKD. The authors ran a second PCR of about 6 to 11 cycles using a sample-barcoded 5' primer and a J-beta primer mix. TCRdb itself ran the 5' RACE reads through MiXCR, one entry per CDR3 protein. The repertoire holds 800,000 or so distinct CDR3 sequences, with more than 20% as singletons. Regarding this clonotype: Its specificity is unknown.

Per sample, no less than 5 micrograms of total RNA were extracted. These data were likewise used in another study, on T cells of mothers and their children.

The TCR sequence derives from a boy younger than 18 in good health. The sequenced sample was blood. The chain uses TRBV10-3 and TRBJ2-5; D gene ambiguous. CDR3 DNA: TGTGCCATCAGTGAAGACTCCTTACCCCAAGAGACCCAGTACTTC. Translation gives CAISEDSLPQETQYF.